The 22 T cell receptor beta chains in this list originate from one sample, sequenced in a study of blood T cell repertoires in COVID-19. The assay was immunoSEQ multiplex PCR, and TCRdb's table has in-frame clones only and misses some. The sample consists of about 55,000 clones, approximately 90% of them appearing once. Sample: peripheral blood. The receptors stem from a man aged 40-50 years with COVID-19, enrolled during active disease.

This chain uses TRBV11-3 with TRBJ2-7; D is undetermined. Germline CDR1 reads SGHNT; CDR2 reads YENEEA. Between the trimmed V and J ends, which lost 0 bases and 10 bases, there was a span of 10 bases. The length of the CDR3 is 12 residues. The CDR3 here is CASSLDNAKQYF. CDR3 DNA: TGTGCCAGCAGCTTAGATAATGCGAAACAGTACTTC.

The chain carries TRBV21-1 and TRBJ1-2; the table's D call, TRBD1, has no DNA check behind it. TRBV21-1 is described as a pseudogene. The CDR3 runs 17 residues. The CDR3 coding sequence is TGTGCCAGCGGGCCATCCGGGACAGGGTATTGTAACTATGGCTACACCTTC. It translates to CASGPSGTGYCNYGYTF.

V gene TRBV5-5 combines with J gene TRBJ2-3; the match to TRBD2 covers 7 bases. Germline loops: CDR1 SGHKS, CDR2 YYEKEE (reference sequence). The V gene end was trimmed by 4 bases and the J gene end by 4 bases; junction bases not matched to a gene: 9. This CDR3 comprises 15 residues. In DNA form, the CDR3 reads TGTGCCAGCAGCCGGGGACCGGGAGGCGCAGATACGCAGTATTTT. Protein product: CASSRGPGGADTQYF.

The genes are TRBV28 and TRBJ1-1; D may be TRBD1 (5 bases). The V and J ends lost 6 bases and 11 bases respectively, with 22 bases between them. The CDR3 has 14 residues. Germline V lookup: CDR1 MDHEN, CDR2 SYDVKM. CDR3 sequence reads: CASRHPGGDLAAFF. The CDR3 nucleotides read TGTGCCAGCAGACACCCGGGGGGGGATCTCGCCGCTTTCTTT.

J is TRBJ2-6 and V is TRBV27; no definite D call. Germline CDR1 reads MNHEY; CDR2 reads SMNVEV (reference sequence). V lost 3 bases and J lost 0, with 9 bases in between. The CDR3 sequence is 16 residues long. Here the CDR3 reads CASSLLQNSGANVLTF. In nucleotides, the CDR3 is TGTGCCAGCAGTTTGCTTCAGAACTCTGGGGCCAACGTCCTGACTTTC.

The V and J genes are TRBV5-1 and TRBJ2-1, with D maybe TRBD2 (8 bases). The germline V gene has CDR1 SGHRS and CDR2 YFSETQ. The CDR3 consists of 17 residues. V lost 4 bases to trimming and J lost 3 bases, with 20 bases between them. CDR3 nucleotide sequence: TGCGCCAGCAGCAGAGAGGGGGCTAGCGGGCACTACAATGAGCAGTTCTTC. Translated: CASSREGASGHYNEQFF.

The gene calls are TRBV7-3 and TRBJ2-3; 12 nucleotides match TRBD2. Germline V gene sequence: CDR1 SGHTA, CDR2 FQGTGA. With V trimmed by 3 bases and J by 3 bases, 4 bases remained unmatched. CDR3 length: 16 amino acids. CDR3 region: CASSFSTSGGTDTQYF. The CDR3 DNA sequence: TGTGCCAGCAGCTTTTCGACTAGCGGGGGTACAGATACGCAGTATTTT. Full variable domain (remainder filled in from reference TRBV7-3 and TRBJ2-3): GAGVSQTPSNKVTEKGKYVELRCDPISGHTALYWYRQSLGQGPEFLIYFQGTGAADDSGLPNDRFFAVRPEGSVSTLKIQRTERGDSAVYLCASSFSTSGGTDTQYFGPGTRLTVL.

This clone has only a few counts. The chain has TRBV9 and TRBJ2-2; perhaps TRBD1 as D (6 bases). CDR1 is SGDLS, CDR2 YYNGEE, per germline. CDR3 length: 15 amino acids. V was trimmed by 1 base and J by 7 bases, leaving 14 bases between them. DNA of the CDR3: TGTGCCAGCAGCGTAAGGGGGAGAGAGCACGGGGAGCTGTTTTTT. Residues: CASSVRGREHGELFF.

The gene calls are TRBV5-4 and TRBJ2-3; possibly TRBD2 for D (5 bases). CDR1 and CDR2 from the germline V gene are SGHNT and YYREEE (reference sequence). There are 15 residues in the CDR3. V dropped 0 bases and J dropped 4 bases, with 12 bases sitting between them. CDR3 loop: CASSLDGSWSDTQYF. In nucleotides, the CDR3 is TGTGCCAGCAGCTTGGATGGGAGTTGGTCAGATACGCAGTATTTT.

The chain is built from TRBV7-9 and TRBJ1-2; D gene uncertain. The V and J ends lost 5 bases and 0 bases respectively, with 13 bases between them. The CDR3 is 15 amino acids. Germline loops: CDR1 SEHNR, CDR2 FQNEAQ (reference sequence). CDR3 residues: CASSQQFLPNYGYTF. CDR3 coding DNA: TGTGCCAGCAGCCAACAGTTTCTTCCTAACTATGGCTACACCTTC.

This rearrangement joins TRBV6-6 to TRBJ2-5; TRBD1 aligns across 10 bases. CDR3 length equals 14 residues. The germline V gene has CDR1 MNHNY and CDR2 SVGAGI (reference sequence). The ends lost 10 bases at V and 4 bases at J; junction bases unmatched: 9. CDR3 protein: CATRQGAIGETQYF. CDR3 coding DNA: TGTGCCACGCGACAGGGGGCTATCGGAGAGACCCAGTACTTC.

This chain's CDR3 is CASSRQGDIYGYTF. The DNA for the CDR3 is TGTGCCAGCTCCAGACAGGGGGACATTTATGGCTACACCTTC. The chain recombines TRBV7-9 with TRBJ1-2; TRBD1 matches 9 bases. V was pared by 8 bases and J by 5 bases, with 9 bases of the junction left unmatched. The CDR3 has 14 residues. Germline lookup yields CDR1 SEHNR and CDR2 FQNEAQ (reference sequence).

V is TRBV13 and J is TRBJ2-1, with D unclear. Germline CDR1 and CDR2: PRHDT and FYEKMQ (reference sequence). Trimming shortened V by 5 bases and J by 9 bases, and 11 bases separated the two germline ends. The CDR3 has 12 amino acids. The CDR3 bases are TGTGCCAGCAGCGTAGCTAGTGGTGAGCAGTTCTTC. Translating gives CASSVASGEQFF.

This clone was seen only once. This chain connects TRBV2 to TRBJ2-7, with no clear D. V was clipped by 7 bases and J by 0 bases, with 10 bases between them. The CDR3 contains 13 residues. Germline V gene sequence: CDR1 SNHLY, CDR2 FYNNEI. The CDR3: CASKGDASYEQYF. As DNA, the CDR3 is TGTGCCAGCAAAGGAGACGCCTCCTACGAGCAGTACTTC.

Of note for this clone: The same CDR3 also results from other DNA sequences found in this sample. The V and J genes are TRBV7-9 and TRBJ2-2, with TRBD2 matching 7 bases. Trimming at V came to 2 bases and at J to 0 bases, leaving 0 bases not matched to a gene. Germline V lookup: CDR1 SEHNR, CDR2 FQNEAQ (reference sequence). The CDR3 has 15 residues. CDR3 DNA sequence: TGTGCCAGCAGCTTAAGCGGGGCGAACACCGGGGAGCTGTTTTTT. Translation gives CASSLSGANTGELFF. The full variable domain, with the rest looked up from reference TRBV7-9 and TRBJ2-2, is DTGVSQNPRHKITKRGQNVTFRCDPISEHNRLYWYRQTLGQGPEFLTYFQNEAQLEKSRLLSDRFSAERPKGSFSTLEIQRTEQGDSAMYLCASSLSGANTGELFFGEGSRLTVL.

This clone was recorded many times. The chain employs TRBV7-3 and TRBJ1-2; 8 bases line up with TRBD1. The junction had 10 bases not matched to a gene; V was cut back by 3 bases and J by 4 bases. CDR3 size: 16 residues. Per germline, CDR1 SGHTA and CDR2 FQGTGA. CDR3 region: CASSFYPQGACYGYTF. The CDR3 DNA sequence: TGTGCCAGCAGCTTTTACCCGCAGGGGGCCTGCTATGGCTACACCTTC.

This clone appeared once. V and J are TRBV30 and TRBJ1-3, with 7 bases matching TRBD1. V lost 8 bases and J lost 6; bases outside the gene matches: 13. The CDR3 extends over 14 amino acids. CDR1 and CDR2 (germline): GTSNPN, SVGIG (reference sequence). The CDR3 bases are TGTGCCGCGGACAGGAGGGGAACTTCAAACACCATATATTTT. Its protein is CAADRRGTSNTIYF.

There are a few counts of this clone. V usage is TRBV9 and J usage is TRBJ2-7; 12 nucleotides match TRBD2. The length of the CDR3 is 15 residues. Germline CDR1 reads SGDLS; CDR2 reads YYNGEE. The J segment lost 5 bases and the V segment lost 3 bases, leaving 6 bases of the junction unmatched. CDR3 bases: TGTGCCAGCAGCGCGAGACTAGCGGGAGTAGACGAGCAGTACTTC. Its translation is CASSARLAGVDEQYF. Supplemented by reference TRBV9 and TRBJ2-7, the full variable domain reads DSGVTQTPKHLITATGQRVTLRCSPRSGDLSVYWYQQSLDQGLQFLIQYYNGEERAKGNILERFSAQQFPDLHSELNLSSLELGDSALYFCASSARLAGVDEQYFGPGTRLTVT.

The chain couples TRBV19 to TRBJ2-3, with TRBD1 as a possible D gene (7 bases). The CDR3 spans 14 residues. V lost 3 bases to trimming and J lost 6 bases, with 13 bases between them. Germline V CDR1 and CDR2: LNHDA, SQIVND (reference sequence). The CDR3 sequence: CASSMSRGRDTQYF. CDR3 coding DNA: TGTGCCAGTAGTATGAGCAGGGGGAGGGATACGCAGTATTTT.

This chain uses TRBV15 with TRBJ2-1, with D maybe TRBD2 (5 bases). This CDR3 comprises 13 residues. V was shortened by 2 bases and J by 4 bases, with 6 bases between the two germline ends. In germline, CDR1 is LNHNV, CDR2 YYDKDF (reference sequence). CDR3 nucleotides: TGTGCCACCAGCAGACCGGGGTACAATGAGCAGTTCTTC. It specifies CATSRPGYNEQFF. The full variable domain, in which reference TRBV15 and TRBJ2-1 provide the parts outside the CDR3, is DAMVIQNPRYQVTQFGKPVTLSCSQTLNHNVMYWYQQKSSQAPKLLFHYYDKDFNNEADTPDNFQSRRPNTSFCFLDIRSPGLGDTAMYLCATSRPGYNEQFFGPGTRLTVL.

This chain uses TRBV24-1 with TRBJ2-5; D not resolved. This CDR3 has 14 residues. The V and J ends lost 3 bases and 3 bases respectively, with 10 bases between them. Germline V gene sequence: CDR1 KGHDR, CDR2 SFDVKD. The CDR3 here is CATSDDTRKETQYF. CDR3 DNA: TGTGCCACCAGTGATGACACACGTAAAGAGACCCAGTACTTC.

This clone was counted a few times. This chain connects TRBV28 to TRBJ1-2, with 9 nucleotides matching TRBD1. From germline, CDR1 is MDHEN and CDR2 SYDVKM. The CDR3 loop spans 15 amino acids. After removal of 3 bases from V and 4 bases from J, the junction contained 6 bases not matched to a gene. The CDR3 here is CASSFPGQGLYGYTF. The CDR3 nucleotides read TGTGCCAGCAGTTTCCCGGGACAGGGCCTCTATGGCTACACCTTC.